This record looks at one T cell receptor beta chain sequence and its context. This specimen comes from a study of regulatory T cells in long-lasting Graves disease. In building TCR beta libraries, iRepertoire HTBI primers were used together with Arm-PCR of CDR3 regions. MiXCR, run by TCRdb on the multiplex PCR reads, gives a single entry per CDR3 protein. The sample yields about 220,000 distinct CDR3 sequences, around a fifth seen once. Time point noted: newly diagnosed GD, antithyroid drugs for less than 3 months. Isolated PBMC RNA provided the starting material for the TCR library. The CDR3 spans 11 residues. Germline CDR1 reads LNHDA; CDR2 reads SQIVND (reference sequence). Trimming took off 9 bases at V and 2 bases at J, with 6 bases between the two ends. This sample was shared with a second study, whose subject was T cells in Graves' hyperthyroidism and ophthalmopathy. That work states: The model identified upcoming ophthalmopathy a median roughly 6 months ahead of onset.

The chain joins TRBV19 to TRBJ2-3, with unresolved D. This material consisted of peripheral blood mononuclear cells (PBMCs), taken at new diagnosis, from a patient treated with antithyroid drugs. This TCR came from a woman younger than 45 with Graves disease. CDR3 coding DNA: TGTGCCAGCCCTACCACAGATACGCAGTATTTT. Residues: CASPTTDTQYF.